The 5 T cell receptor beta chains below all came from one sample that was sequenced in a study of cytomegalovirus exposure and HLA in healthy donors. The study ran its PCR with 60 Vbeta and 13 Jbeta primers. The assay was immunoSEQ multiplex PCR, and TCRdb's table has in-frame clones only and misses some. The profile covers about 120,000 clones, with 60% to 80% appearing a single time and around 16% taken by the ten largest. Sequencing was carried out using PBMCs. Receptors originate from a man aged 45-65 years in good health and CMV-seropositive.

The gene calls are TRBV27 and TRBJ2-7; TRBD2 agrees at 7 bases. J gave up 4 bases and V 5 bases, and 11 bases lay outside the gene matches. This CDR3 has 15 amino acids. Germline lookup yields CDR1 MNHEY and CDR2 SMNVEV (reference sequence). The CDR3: CASSRGEGPQYEQYF. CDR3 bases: TGTGCCAGCAGTCGCGGGGAGGGCCCTCAATACGAGCAGTACTTC.

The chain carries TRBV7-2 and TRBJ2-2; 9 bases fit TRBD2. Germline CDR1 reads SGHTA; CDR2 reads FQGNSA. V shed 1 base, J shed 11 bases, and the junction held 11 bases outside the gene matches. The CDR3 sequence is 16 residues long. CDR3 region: CASSLGGGGGKRELFF. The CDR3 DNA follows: TGTGCCAGCAGCTTAGGAGGCGGGGGGGGGAAAAGAGAGCTGTTTTTT.

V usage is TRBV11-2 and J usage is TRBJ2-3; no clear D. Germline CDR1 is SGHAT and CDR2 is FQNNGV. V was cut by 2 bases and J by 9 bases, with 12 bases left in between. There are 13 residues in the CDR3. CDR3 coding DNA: TGTGCCAGCAGCTTAACCCCCAGCGCCACGCAGTATTTT. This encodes CASSLTPSATQYF.

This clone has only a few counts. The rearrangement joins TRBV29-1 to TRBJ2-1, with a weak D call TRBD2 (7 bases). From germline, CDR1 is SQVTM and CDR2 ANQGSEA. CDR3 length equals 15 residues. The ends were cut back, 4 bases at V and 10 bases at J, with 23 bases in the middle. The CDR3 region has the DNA TGCAGCGTTGGCAGGGGAGGGGGTACAGATACGGAGCAGTTCTTC. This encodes CSVGRGGGTDTEQFF.

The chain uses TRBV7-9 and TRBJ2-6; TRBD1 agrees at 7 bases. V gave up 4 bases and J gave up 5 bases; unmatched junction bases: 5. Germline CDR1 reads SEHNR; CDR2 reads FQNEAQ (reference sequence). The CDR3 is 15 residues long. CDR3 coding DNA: TGTGCCAGCAGCTCCGGACAGGCCTGGGCCAACGTCCTGACTTTC. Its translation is CASSSGQAWANVLTF. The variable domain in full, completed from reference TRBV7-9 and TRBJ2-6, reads DTGVSQNPRHKITKRGQNVTFRCDPISEHNRLYWYRQTLGQGPEFLTYFQNEAQLEKSRLLSDRFSAERPKGSFSTLEIQRTEQGDSAMYLCASSSGQAWANVLTFGAGSRLTVL.